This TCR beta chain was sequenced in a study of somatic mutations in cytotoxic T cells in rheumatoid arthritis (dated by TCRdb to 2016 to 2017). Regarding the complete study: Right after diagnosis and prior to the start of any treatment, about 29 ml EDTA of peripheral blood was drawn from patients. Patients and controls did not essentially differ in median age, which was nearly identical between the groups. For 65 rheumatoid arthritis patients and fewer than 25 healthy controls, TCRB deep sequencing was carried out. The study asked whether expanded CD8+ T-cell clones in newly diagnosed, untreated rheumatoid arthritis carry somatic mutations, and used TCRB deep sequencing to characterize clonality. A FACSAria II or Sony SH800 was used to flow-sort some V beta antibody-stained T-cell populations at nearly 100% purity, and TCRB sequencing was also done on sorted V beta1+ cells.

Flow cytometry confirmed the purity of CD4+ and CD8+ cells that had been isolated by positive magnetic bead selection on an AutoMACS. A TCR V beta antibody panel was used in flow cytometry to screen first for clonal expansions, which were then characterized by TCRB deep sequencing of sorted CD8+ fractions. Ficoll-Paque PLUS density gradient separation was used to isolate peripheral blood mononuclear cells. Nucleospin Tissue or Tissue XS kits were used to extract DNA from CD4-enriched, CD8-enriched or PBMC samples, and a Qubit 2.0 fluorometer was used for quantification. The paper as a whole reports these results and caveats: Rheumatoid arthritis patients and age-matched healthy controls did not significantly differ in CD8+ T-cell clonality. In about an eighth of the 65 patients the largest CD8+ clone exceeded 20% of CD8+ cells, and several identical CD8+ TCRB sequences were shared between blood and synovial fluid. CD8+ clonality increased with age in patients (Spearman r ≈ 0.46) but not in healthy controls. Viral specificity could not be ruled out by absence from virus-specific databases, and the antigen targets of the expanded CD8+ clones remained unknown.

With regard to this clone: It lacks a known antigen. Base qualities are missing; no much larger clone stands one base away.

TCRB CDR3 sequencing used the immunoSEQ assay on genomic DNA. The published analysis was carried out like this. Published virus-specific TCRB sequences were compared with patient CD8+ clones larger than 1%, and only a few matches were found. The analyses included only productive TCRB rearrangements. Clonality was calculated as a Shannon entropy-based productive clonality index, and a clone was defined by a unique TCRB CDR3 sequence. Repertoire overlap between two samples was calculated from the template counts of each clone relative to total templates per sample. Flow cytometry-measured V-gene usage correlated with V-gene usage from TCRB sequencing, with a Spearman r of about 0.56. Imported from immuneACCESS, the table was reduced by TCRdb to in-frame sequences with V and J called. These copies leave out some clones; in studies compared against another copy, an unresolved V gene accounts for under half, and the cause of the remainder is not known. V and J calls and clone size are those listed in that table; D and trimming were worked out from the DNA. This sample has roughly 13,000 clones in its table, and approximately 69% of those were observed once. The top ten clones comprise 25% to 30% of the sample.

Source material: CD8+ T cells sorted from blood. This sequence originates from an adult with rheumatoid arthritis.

This receptor has the CDR3 CASSVGGSDTQYF. The nucleotide sequence reads TGTGCCAGCAGCGTTGGGGGCTCGGATACGCAGTATTTT. The chain is assembled from TRBV9 and TRBJ2-3; TRBD1 is a possible D gene, resting on 6 matching bases. The germline V gene specifies SGDLS as CDR1 and YYNGEE as CDR2. V and J are truncated by 2 bases and 6 bases respectively, leaving an intervening sequence of 10 bases. Spanning cysteine to phenylalanine, the CDR3 consists of 13 amino acids. Solely the CDR3 DNA is kept, with 39 bases framed from the first base.